A selection of T cell receptor beta chains follows, all from one sample in a study of response to subunit inactivated influenza vaccine. TCRdb re-called the RT-PCR reads through MiXCR, storing one row per CDR3 protein. The table lists hundreds of thousands of distinct CDR3 sequences, roughly 20% of them singletons. Sequencing was performed on PBMCs from blood, taken roughly 5 days after vaccination. All receptors come from a man in his forties or fifties who received an inactivated influenza vaccine. Both conserved end residues are part of each CDR3. Each record gives: CDR3 DNA, CDR3 protein, V gene, J gene, clone size, D gene. A D gene is named only where the DNA matches it firmly. Where a row states a size, it is once, few, many or the class of an expanded clone; other rows omit it.

CDR3 DNA: TGTGCCAGCAGCCCCACCATGGGCGCAACTAATGAAAAACTGTTTTTT
CDR3 protein: CASSPTMGATNEKLFF
V gene: TRBV7-9
J gene: TRBJ1-4
clone size: .
D gene: .

CDR3 DNA: TGTGCCAGCAGCCAAGTTCCGGGACAGGAAGAGACCCAGTACTTC
CDR3 protein: CASSQVPGQEETQYF
V gene: TRBV4-2
J gene: TRBJ2-5
clone size: .
D gene: TRBD1

CDR3 DNA: TGTGCCACCGGTACCCAGGGCTTTCGCACAGATACGCAGTATTTT
CDR3 protein: CATGTQGFRTDTQYF
V gene: TRBV6-1
J gene: TRBJ2-3
clone size: many
D gene: .

CDR3 DNA: TGTGCCAGCAGCTTAAGAGCTAGCCAAAACACTGAAGCTTTCTTT
CDR3 protein: CASSLRASQNTEAFF
V gene: TRBV7-2
J gene: TRBJ1-1
clone size: .
D gene: .

CDR3 DNA: TGCGCCAGCAGCTTGGTGGGAGCCGAGTACAATGAGCAGTTCTTC
CDR3 protein: CASSLVGAEYNEQFF
V gene: TRBV5-1
J gene: TRBJ2-1
clone size: few
D gene: .

CDR3 DNA: TGCAGTGCTAGCCCAGGGGGCGCGACCGGGGAGCTGTTTTTT
CDR3 protein: CSASPGGATGELFF
V gene: TRBV20-1
J gene: TRBJ2-2
clone size: few
D gene: TRBD1

CDR3 DNA: TGTGCCACCGGGGAGGGAGGTCCGCTAGAGACCCAGTACTTC
CDR3 protein: CATGEGGPLETQYF
V gene: TRBV24-1
J gene: TRBJ2-5
clone size: .
D gene: TRBD2

CDR3 DNA: TGTGCCAGCAGCAAAACTCGACAGAACACAGATACGCAGTATTTT
CDR3 protein: CASSKTRQNTDTQYF
V gene: TRBV6-2/TRBV6-3
J gene: TRBJ2-3
clone size: many
D gene: .

CDR3 DNA: TGTGCCAGCAGCTTAGTTGTCTATGAGCAGTTCTTC
CDR3 protein: CASSLVVYEQFF
V gene: TRBV7-2
J gene: TRBJ2-1
clone size: many
D gene: .

CDR3 DNA: TGCGCCAGCTGTCTAGCGGGAGGGCCTAAAAACATTCAGTACTTC
CDR3 protein: CASCLAGGPKNIQYF
V gene: TRBV5-1
J gene: TRBJ2-4
clone size: .
D gene: TRBD2

CDR3 DNA: TGCAGTGCCCACCGCTCGACTAGCGGGAGGGGGGATACGCAGTATTTT
CDR3 protein: CSAHRSTSGRGDTQYF
V gene: TRBV20-1
J gene: TRBJ2-3
clone size: .
D gene: TRBD2

CDR3 DNA: TGTGCCATCAGGGCAGAAGGGGGTCGGAACACTGAAGCTTTCTTT
CDR3 protein: CAIRAEGGRNTEAFF
V gene: TRBV10-3
J gene: TRBJ1-1
clone size: .
D gene: .

CDR3 DNA: TGTGCCAGCAGCCAAGTGCTGCACCTCACAGATACGCAGTATTTT
CDR3 protein: CASSQVLHLTDTQYF
V gene: TRBV3-1
J gene: TRBJ2-3
clone size: .
D gene: .

CDR3 DNA: TGTGCCATCAGTGAGTCGCCTGGGGCCAACGTCCTGACTTTC
CDR3 protein: CAISESPGANVLTF
V gene: TRBV10-3
J gene: TRBJ2-6
clone size: few
D gene: .

CDR3 DNA: TGTGCCAGCAGCTCCGGGACCCAGAACGAGCAGTACTTC
CDR3 protein: CASSSGTQNEQYF
V gene: TRBV5-6
J gene: TRBJ2-7
clone size: many
D gene: .

CDR3 DNA: TGCAGTGCTAGAGATTCCCTGGGACTAGCGGGAGGAACAGATACGCAGTATTTT
CDR3 protein: CSARDSLGLAGGTDTQYF
V gene: TRBV20-1
J gene: TRBJ2-3
clone size: many
D gene: TRBD2

CDR3 DNA: TGTGCCAGCAGCTTAGGGTCAGCGAACACTGAAGCTTTCTTT
CDR3 protein: CASSLGSANTEAFF
V gene: TRBV7-2
J gene: TRBJ1-1
clone size: .
D gene: .

CDR3 DNA: TGCAGTGCTAGAGGTGGGCTTTCGAGTGAGCAGTACTTC
CDR3 protein: CSARGGLSSEQYF
V gene: TRBV20-1
J gene: TRBJ2-7
clone size: many
D gene: .

CDR3 DNA: TGTGCCAGCAGACTAGCGGGAGGTTCAGATACGCAGTATTTT
CDR3 protein: CASRLAGGSDTQYF
V gene: TRBV12-3/TRBV12-4
J gene: TRBJ2-3
clone size: few
D gene: TRBD2

CDR3 DNA: TGTGCCAGCAGTTACAGGGACAGGGTCCCCGGGGAGCTGTTTTTT
CDR3 protein: CASSYRDRVPGELFF
V gene: TRBV6-2/TRBV6-3
J gene: TRBJ2-2
clone size: .
D gene: TRBD1

CDR3 DNA: TGTGCCAGCAGTAAACCCCCAGGGCTCGGTGAAAAACTGTTTTTT
CDR3 protein: CASSKPPGLGEKLFF
V gene: TRBV28
J gene: TRBJ1-4
clone size: few
D gene: .

CDR3 DNA: TGTGCCAGCAGTTTGGGTCAGCGGGGGGGCCAAGAGACCCAGTACTTC
CDR3 protein: CASSLGQRGGQETQYF
V gene: TRBV12-3/TRBV12-4
J gene: TRBJ2-5
clone size: .
D gene: TRBD2

CDR3 DNA: TGTGCCAGCAGTGTGCCGGGACGGACGAACACCGGGGAGCTGTTTTTT
CDR3 protein: CASSVPGRTNTGELFF
V gene: TRBV6-2/TRBV6-3
J gene: TRBJ2-2
clone size: .
D gene: .

CDR3 DNA: TGTGCCAGCAGTGAGTTAGTAGCGGGGGGCCAGCAGTTCTTC
CDR3 protein: CASSELVAGGQQFF
V gene: TRBV6-1
J gene: TRBJ2-1
clone size: .
D gene: TRBD2

CDR3 DNA: TGCGCCAGCAGCCAAGAGGTCCGGCAGGTCAACATTCAGTACTTC
CDR3 protein: CASSQEVRQVNIQYF
V gene: TRBV4-3
J gene: TRBJ2-4
clone size: .
D gene: .

CDR3 DNA: TGTGCCAGCAGTCTCTCCCGGGGGCTAGCGCGCACCGGGGAGCTGTTTTTT
CDR3 protein: CASSLSRGLARTGELFF
V gene: TRBV27
J gene: TRBJ2-2
clone size: .
D gene: .

CDR3 DNA: TGTGCCTGGAACGGTGGGCGGGACAGGGTACACCAAGAGACCCAGTACTTC
CDR3 protein: CAWNGGRDRVHQETQYF
V gene: TRBV30
J gene: TRBJ2-5
clone size: .
D gene: TRBD1

CDR3 DNA: TGTGCCAGCTGCCGGGGGAGCGCAGATACGCAGTATTTT
CDR3 protein: CASCRGSADTQYF
V gene: TRBV25-1
J gene: TRBJ2-3
clone size: .
D gene: .

CDR3 DNA: TGTGGCAGCAGGGAAAGAGTGGGCACAGATACGCAGTATTTT
CDR3 protein: CGSRERVGTDTQYF
V gene: TRBV7-9
J gene: TRBJ2-3
clone size: .
D gene: .

CDR3 DNA: TGTGCCAGCAGTTTATTTTCAGGGGTGGGCTACGAGCAGTACTTC
CDR3 protein: CASSLFSGVGYEQYF
V gene: TRBV28
J gene: TRBJ2-7
clone size: few
D gene: .

CDR3 DNA: TGTGCCAGCTCACCATCTAGTTTGGCAGGGCTTTACGAGCAGTACTTC
CDR3 protein: CASSPSSLAGLYEQYF
V gene: TRBV18
J gene: TRBJ2-7
clone size: .
D gene: .

CDR3 DNA: TGTGCCAGCAGCTGGGGGACAGGGGGTTTCGAGAGTCCAGATACGCAGTATTTT
CDR3 protein: CASSWGTGGFESPDTQYF
V gene: TRBV11-1
J gene: TRBJ2-3
clone size: .
D gene: TRBD1

CDR3 DNA: TGCGCCAGCAGCTTGCCCAGGGGTTCCGGAGGACAAGAGACCCAGTACTTC
CDR3 protein: CASSLPRGSGGQETQYF
V gene: TRBV5-1
J gene: TRBJ2-5
clone size: .
D gene: .

CDR3 DNA: TGTGCCAGCAGCCCTGAGGGGCGAAACTCCTACAATGAGCAGTTCTTC
CDR3 protein: CASSPEGRNSYNEQFF
V gene: TRBV9
J gene: TRBJ2-1
clone size: .
D gene: .

CDR3 DNA: TGTGCCAGCAGCCCGGCGCCCGGGGGAGAGACCCAGTACTTC
CDR3 protein: CASSPAPGGETQYF
V gene: TRBV11-2
J gene: TRBJ2-5
clone size: once
D gene: .

CDR3 DNA: TGCAGTGCTAGAGATTGGACTAGCGGCCCCGGGGAGCTGTTTTTT
CDR3 protein: CSARDWTSGPGELFF
V gene: TRBV20-1
J gene: TRBJ2-2
clone size: .
D gene: TRBD2

CDR3 DNA: TGTGCCAGCAGTTCCCCGGGACGGAAGGACGAAAAACTGTTTTTT
CDR3 protein: CASSSPGRKDEKLFF
V gene: TRBV12-3/TRBV12-4
J gene: TRBJ1-4
clone size: many
D gene: .

CDR3 DNA: TGTGCCAGCAGCTTAGCAACCTTACAGGGGGCTAAAAACATTCAGTACTTC
CDR3 protein: CASSLATLQGAKNIQYF
V gene: TRBV7-2
J gene: TRBJ2-4
clone size: few
D gene: TRBD1

CDR3 DNA: TGCAGCGTTGGTGTTGGGACAGGGGTTTATGGCTACACCTTC
CDR3 protein: CSVGVGTGVYGYTF
V gene: TRBV29-1
J gene: TRBJ1-2
clone size: few
D gene: TRBD1

CDR3 DNA: TGTGCCAGCAGTTTATCGACAGGATTGAATTCACCCCTCCACTTT
CDR3 protein: CASSLSTGLNSPLHF
V gene: TRBV27
J gene: TRBJ1-6
clone size: few
D gene: .

CDR3 DNA: TGCAGTGCTAGAGAACACGGGACAGGCTGGTACGAGCAGTACTTC
CDR3 protein: CSAREHGTGWYEQYF
V gene: TRBV20-1
J gene: TRBJ2-7
clone size: .
D gene: TRBD1

CDR3 DNA: TGTGCCAGCAGCTTACCCCCCCGACTAGCGGGGAAAAACAATGAGCAGTTCTTC
CDR3 protein: CASSLPPRLAGKNNEQFF
V gene: TRBV11-1
J gene: TRBJ2-1
clone size: few
D gene: TRBD2

CDR3 DNA: TGCGCCAGCAGCCCGGAACTCAGCTCCTACGAGCAGTACTTC
CDR3 protein: CASSPELSSYEQYF
V gene: TRBV4-3
J gene: TRBJ2-7
clone size: many
D gene: .

CDR3 DNA: TGTGCCAGCAGCCAAGAAGTCGGCGGGGAGCTGTTTTTT
CDR3 protein: CASSQEVGGELFF
V gene: TRBV4-2
J gene: TRBJ2-2
clone size: .
D gene: .

CDR3 DNA: TGTGCCAGCAACAAACCGATGCCGAGCCCCGGCACAGATACGCAGTATTTT
CDR3 protein: CASNKPMPSPGTDTQYF
V gene: TRBV21-1
J gene: TRBJ2-3
clone size: .
D gene: .

CDR3 DNA: TGTGCCACCGCTTACAGGGCCTCCGGGGAGCTGTTTTTT
CDR3 protein: CATAYRASGELFF
V gene: TRBV24-1
J gene: TRBJ2-2
clone size: .
D gene: .

CDR3 DNA: TGTGCCAGCAGCTACGCCGGGACTAGCGCCTACAATGAGCAGTTCTTC
CDR3 protein: CASSYAGTSAYNEQFF
V gene: TRBV5-6
J gene: TRBJ2-1
clone size: .
D gene: TRBD2

CDR3 DNA: TGTGCCAGCAGTGAATGGTCGGGGAGAAATCAGCCCCAGCATTTT
CDR3 protein: CASSEWSGRNQPQHF
V gene: TRBV2
J gene: TRBJ1-5
clone size: .
D gene: .

CDR3 DNA: TGCAGTGCTGGTGGGGATAGCACAGATACGCAGTATTTT
CDR3 protein: CSAGGDSTDTQYF
V gene: TRBV20-1
J gene: TRBJ2-3
clone size: many
D gene: .

CDR3 DNA: TGTGCCAGCAGCTTAGCGCGGCCCCCTGGTTCACCCCTCCACTTT
CDR3 protein: CASSLARPPGSPLHF
V gene: TRBV7-2
J gene: TRBJ1-6
clone size: few
D gene: .

CDR3 DNA: TGTGCCAGCAGTCCCACATGGACAGGTGCGAGGCGCGAGCAGTACTTC
CDR3 protein: CASSPTWTGARREQYF
V gene: TRBV27
J gene: TRBJ2-7
clone size: few
D gene: TRBD1

CDR3 DNA: TGTGCCAGCAGCTTAAGGCCCGACAGTCTTGTCTACGAGCAGTACTTC
CDR3 protein: CASSLRPDSLVYEQYF
V gene: TRBV7-2
J gene: TRBJ2-7
clone size: few
D gene: .

CDR3 DNA: TGTGCCAGCAGCCAGAGCGGGGGGGCCTTAGCCGGGGAGCTGTTTTTT
CDR3 protein: CASSQSGGALAGELFF
V gene: TRBV4-2
J gene: TRBJ2-2
clone size: few
D gene: TRBD2

CDR3 DNA: TGTGCCATCAGTGAGATGGAGTACGAGCAGTACTTC
CDR3 protein: CAISEMEYEQYF
V gene: TRBV10-3
J gene: TRBJ2-7
clone size: few
D gene: .

CDR3 DNA: TGCGCCAGCAGCACCGGACAGGCGGGGTATTCACCCCTCCACTTT
CDR3 protein: CASSTGQAGYSPLHF
V gene: TRBV5-1
J gene: TRBJ1-6
clone size: many
D gene: TRBD1

CDR3 DNA: TGTGCCAGCAGTTATACGGCCACCCCACTGGGTTTGTATTTT
CDR3 protein: CASSYTATPLGLYF
V gene: TRBV6-5
J gene: TRBJ2-3
clone size: few
D gene: .